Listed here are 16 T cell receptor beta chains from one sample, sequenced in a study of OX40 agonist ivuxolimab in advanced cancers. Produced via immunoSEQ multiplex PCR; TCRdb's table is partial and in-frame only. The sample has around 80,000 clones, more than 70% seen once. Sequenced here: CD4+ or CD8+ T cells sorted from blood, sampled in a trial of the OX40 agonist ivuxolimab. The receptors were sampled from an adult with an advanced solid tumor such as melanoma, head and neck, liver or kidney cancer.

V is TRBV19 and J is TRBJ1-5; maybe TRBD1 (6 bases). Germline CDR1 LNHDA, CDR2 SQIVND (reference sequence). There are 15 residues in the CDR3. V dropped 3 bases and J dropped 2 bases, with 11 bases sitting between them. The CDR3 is CASSIGQPGNQPQHF. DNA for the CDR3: TGTGCCAGTAGTATTGGACAGCCGGGCAATCAGCCCCAGCATTTT.

The CDR3 loop is CASSFGRLSGNTIYF. CDR3 in DNA: TGTGCCAGCAGCTTTGGCAGACTCTCTGGAAACACCATATATTTT. This rearrangement joins TRBV5-6 to TRBJ1-3; D gene unclear. The CDR3 runs to 15 residues. Per germline, CDR1 SGHDT and CDR2 YYEEEE. The V end was cut by 2 bases, the J end by 0 bases, with 9 bases between. Combining the CDR3 with reference TRBV5-6 and TRBJ1-3 gives the whole variable domain DAGVTQSPTHLIKTRGQQVTLRCSPKSGHDTVSWYQQALGQGPQFIFQYYEEEERQRGNFPDRFSGHQFPNYSSELNVNALLLGDSALYLCASSFGRLSGNTIYFGEGSWLTVV.

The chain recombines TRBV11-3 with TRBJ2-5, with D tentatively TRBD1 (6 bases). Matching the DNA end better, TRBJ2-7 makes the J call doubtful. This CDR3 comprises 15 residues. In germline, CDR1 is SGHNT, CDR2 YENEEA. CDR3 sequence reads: CASSPTGTSIGEQYF. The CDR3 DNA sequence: TGTGCCAGCAGCCCCACCGGGACAAGTATCGGCGAGCAGTACTTC.

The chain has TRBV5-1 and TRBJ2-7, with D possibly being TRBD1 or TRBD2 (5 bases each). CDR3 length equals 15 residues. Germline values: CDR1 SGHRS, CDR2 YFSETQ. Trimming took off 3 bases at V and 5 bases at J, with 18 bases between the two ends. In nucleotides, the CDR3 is TGCGCCAGCAGCTGGCCCAGGGACGGGATCGACGAGCAGTACTTC. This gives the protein CASSWPRDGIDEQYF.

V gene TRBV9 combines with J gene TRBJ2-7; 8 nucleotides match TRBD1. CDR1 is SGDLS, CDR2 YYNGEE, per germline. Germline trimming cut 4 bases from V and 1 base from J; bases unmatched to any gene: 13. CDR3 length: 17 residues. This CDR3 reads CASSPRIGGQGSYEQYF. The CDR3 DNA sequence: TGTGCCAGCAGCCCCCGAATCGGCGGACAGGGTTCCTACGAGCAGTACTTC.

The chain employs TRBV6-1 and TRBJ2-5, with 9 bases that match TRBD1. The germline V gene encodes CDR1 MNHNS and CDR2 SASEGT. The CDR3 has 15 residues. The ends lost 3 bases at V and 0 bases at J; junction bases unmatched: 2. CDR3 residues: CASSEGQGYQETQYF. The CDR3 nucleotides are TGTGCCAGCAGTGAGGGACAGGGATACCAAGAGACCCAGTACTTC.

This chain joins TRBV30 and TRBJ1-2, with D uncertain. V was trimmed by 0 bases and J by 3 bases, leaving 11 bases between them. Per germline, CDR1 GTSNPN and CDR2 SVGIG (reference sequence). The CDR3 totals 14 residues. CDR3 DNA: TGTGCCTGGAGTGTACTTATCGGGGACTATGGCTACACCTTC. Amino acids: CAWSVLIGDYGYTF.

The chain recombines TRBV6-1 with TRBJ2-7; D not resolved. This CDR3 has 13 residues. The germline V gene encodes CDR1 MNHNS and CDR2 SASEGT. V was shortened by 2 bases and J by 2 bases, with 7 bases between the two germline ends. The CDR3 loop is CASSEPSPYEQYF. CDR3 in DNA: TGTGCCAGCAGTGAACCGAGCCCCTACGAGCAGTACTTC.

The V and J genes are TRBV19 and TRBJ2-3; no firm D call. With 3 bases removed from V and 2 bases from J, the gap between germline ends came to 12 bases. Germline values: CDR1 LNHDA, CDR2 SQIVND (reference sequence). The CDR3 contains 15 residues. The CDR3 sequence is CASSMIGFHTDTQYF. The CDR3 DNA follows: TGTGCCAGTAGTATGATAGGATTCCACACAGATACGCAGTATTTT.

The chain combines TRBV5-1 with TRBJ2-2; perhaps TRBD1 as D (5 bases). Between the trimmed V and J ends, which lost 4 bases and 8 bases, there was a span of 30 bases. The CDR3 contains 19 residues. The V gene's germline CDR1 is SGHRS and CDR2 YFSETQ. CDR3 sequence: CASSPMGQGSQPWRGELFF. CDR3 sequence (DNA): TGCGCCAGCAGCCCCATGGGGCAGGGCTCTCAACCGTGGCGGGGGGAGCTGTTTTTT.

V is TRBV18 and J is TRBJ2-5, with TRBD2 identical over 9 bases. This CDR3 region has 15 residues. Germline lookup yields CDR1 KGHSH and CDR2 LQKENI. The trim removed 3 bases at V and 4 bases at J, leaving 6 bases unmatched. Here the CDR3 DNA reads TGTGCCAGCTCACCGGAGGGTAGCGGGGGAGAGACCCAGTACTTC. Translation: CASSPEGSGGETQYF. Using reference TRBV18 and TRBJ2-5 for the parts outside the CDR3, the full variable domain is NAGVMQNPRHLVRRRGQEARLRCSPMKGHSHVYWYRQLPEEGLKFMVYLQKENIIDESGMPKERFSAEFPKEGPSILRIQQVVRGDSAAYFCASSPEGSGGETQYFGPGTRLLVL.

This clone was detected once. The CDR3 region is CASSLTIANEQFF. The CDR3 nucleotides are TGCGCCAGCAGCTTGACAATAGCAAATGAGCAGTTCTTC. The chain employs TRBV5-1 and TRBJ2-1; D uncertain. Germline-derived CDR1 and CDR2 are SGHRS and YFSETQ. There are 13 residues in the CDR3. The V and J ends lost 1 base and 7 bases respectively, with 9 bases between them.

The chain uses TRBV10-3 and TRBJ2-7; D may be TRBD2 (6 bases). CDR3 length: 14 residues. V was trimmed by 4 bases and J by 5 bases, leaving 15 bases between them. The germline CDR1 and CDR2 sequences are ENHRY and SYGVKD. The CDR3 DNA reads TGTGCCATCAGTGTGGGGAGGACTGGCGACGAGCAGTACTTC. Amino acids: CAISVGRTGDEQYF.

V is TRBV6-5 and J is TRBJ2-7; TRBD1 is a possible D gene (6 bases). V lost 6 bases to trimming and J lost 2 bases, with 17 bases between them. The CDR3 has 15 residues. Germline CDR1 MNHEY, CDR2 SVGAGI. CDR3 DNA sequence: TGTGCCAGCAGCCGAAGCGGACAGCAGACCTACGAGCAGTACTTC. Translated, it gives CASSRSGQQTYEQYF.

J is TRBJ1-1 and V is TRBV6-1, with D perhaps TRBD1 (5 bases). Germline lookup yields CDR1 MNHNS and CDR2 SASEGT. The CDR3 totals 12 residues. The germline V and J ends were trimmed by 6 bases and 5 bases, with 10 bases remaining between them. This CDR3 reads CASRQAGTEAFF. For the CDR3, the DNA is TGTGCCAGCAGGCAGGCAGGGACTGAAGCTTTCTTT.

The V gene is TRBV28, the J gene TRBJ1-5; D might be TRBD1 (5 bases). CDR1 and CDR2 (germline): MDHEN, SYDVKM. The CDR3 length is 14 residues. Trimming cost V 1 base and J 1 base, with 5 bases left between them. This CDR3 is CASSLSGSNQPQHF. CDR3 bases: TGTGCCAGCAGTTTATCAGGGAGCAATCAGCCCCAGCATTTT.